The clone carrying this T cell receptor beta chain was seen a handful of times. Its target is not known. This sample stems from a study of human versus mouse CDR3 diversity and MHC coevolution. Points from the study as a whole: The lowest clonal inequality scores came from most of the three human donors.

The length of the CDR3 is 16 residues. CDR1 is MNHEY and CDR2 is SMNVEV in the germline V gene (reference sequence). V was trimmed by 4 bases and J by 3 bases, leaving 19 bases between them. Sequencing was performed with immunoSEQ multiplex PCR; in TCRdb, only in-frame clones are kept and a portion is missing. This sample carries about 73,000 clones, around 93% of them seen once, and the ten largest clones take about 0.14%. The V call is TRBV27, the J call TRBJ2-7, with a tentative D call TRBD1 (6 bases). This clonotype originated in a person aged 30 to 69 in good health. The specimen was naive CD4+ T cells from blood. The subset is: CD45RO-negative CD62L-positive naive CD4 T cells. CDR3 sequence: CASSSPGTPRVYEQYF. CDR3 bases: TGTGCCAGCAGTTCACCCGGGACACCTCGCGTCTACGAGCAGTACTTC.